Below are 4 T cell receptor beta chains sequenced from a single sample in a study of vaccination and CD4 T cells after COVID-19. The time point is: late sampling 161 to 241 days after vaccination in a few convalescent patients. Treatment of the sample: roughly 10-day PBMC culture with coronavirus spike peptide pools or control peptides (ViraFEST assay). Once obtained from cultured CD4+ T cells, the DNA was sequenced using the Oncomine TCR Beta short-read assay. One entry per CDR3 protein results from TCRdb running MiXCR on the PCR reads. The data hold around 20,000 distinct CDR3 sequences, with roughly 30% observed a single time. For these TCRs, the target antigens are not known. The material was CD4+ T cells from blood, cultured in vitro, obtained about 7 months after SARS-CoV-2 vaccination. Receptor source: a human donor who had recovered from COVID-19.

The V gene is TRBV7-9, the J gene TRBJ2-1; TRBD2 might be the D (5 bases). The CDR3 spans 15 residues. V was clipped by 3 bases and J by 6 bases, with 15 bases between them. In germline, CDR1 is SEHNR, CDR2 FQNEAQ (reference sequence). CDR3 region: CASSFLRSGGNEQFF. CDR3 bases: TGTGCCAGCAGCTTTTTAAGGAGCGGAGGCAATGAGCAGTTCTTC. The full variable domain, rest sourced from reference TRBV7-9 and TRBJ2-1, is DTGVSQNPRHKITKRGQNVTFRCDPISEHNRLYWYRQTLGQGPEFLTYFQNEAQLEKSRLLSDRFSAERPKGSFSTLEIQRTEQGDSAMYLCASSFLRSGGNEQFFGPGTRLTVL.

In its sample, this clonotype was seen a few times. This chain connects TRBV20-1 to TRBJ2-7; the D is unclear. The CDR3 covers 11 residues. V lost 3 bases to trimming and J lost 0 bases, with 3 bases between them. From germline, CDR1 is DFQATT and CDR2 SNEGSKA (reference sequence). CDR3: CSARDSYEQYF. The CDR3 bases are TGCAGTGCTAGGGACTCCTACGAGCAGTACTTC.

This clonotype was observed a few times. The chain joins TRBV7-9 to TRBJ1-6; D possibly corresponds to TRBD1 (6 bases). V dropped 3 bases and J dropped 14 bases, with 14 bases sitting between them. Germline assignment: CDR1 SEHNR and CDR2 FQNEAQ (reference sequence). This CDR3 has 13 amino acids. CDR3 DNA: TGTGCCAGCAGCTTGGCGGCAGGGGAGGCCCTCCACTTT. This translates into CASSLAAGEALHF.

A few counts support this clonotype. The chain recombines TRBV19 with TRBJ2-1; D uncertain. CDR1 is LNHDA and CDR2 is SQIVND in the germline V gene (reference sequence). The CDR3 sequence is 15 residues long. Deletions cut 3 bases from V and 0 bases from J, with 9 bases between. CDR3 sequence: CASSIRRSSYNEQFF. The CDR3 nucleotides are TGTGCCAGTAGTATTAGAAGGAGCTCCTACAATGAGCAGTTCTTC.